A selection of T cell receptor beta chains follows, all from one sample in a study of Ad26.COV2.S vaccination and SARS-CoV-2 variants. Measured with immunoSEQ multiplex PCR; TCRdb has only the in-frame clones, and not every one. The data show roughly 510,000 clones, with around nine tenths seen just once and more than 10% held by the top ten. This sample comprised peripheral blood, obtained in a trial of Ad26.COV2.S vaccine versus placebo. The receptors here all came from a person aged 18-60 years who received the Ad26.COV2.S COVID-19 vaccine or a placebo. Each CDR3 is given with its conserved first and last residue. A D gene is named only where the DNA matches it firmly. Size is stated for part of the rows, as once, few or many counts, or as a class when the clone is expanded.

j_call v_call d_call clone_size cdr3_aa cdr3_nt
TRBJ1-6 TRBV5-1 TRBD1 . CASSLVGQGNSPLHF TGCGCCAGCAGCTTGGTGGGACAGGGAAATTCACCCCTCCACTTT
TRBJ2-7 TRBV24-1 TRBD2 . CATSDLAGGCNEQYF TGTGCCACCAGTGATTTGGCGGGGGGCTGCAACGAGCAGTACTTC
TRBJ2-4 TRBV25-1 . . CASGAVNIQYF TGTGCCAGCGGGGCTGTAAACATTCAGTACTTC
TRBJ2-5 TRBV4-1 . . CASSQYLSGRQETQYF TGCGCCAGCAGCCAATACCTGAGCGGGCGGCAAGAGACCCAGTACTTC
TRBJ2-5 TRBV6-5 TRBD1 . CASSYSGTGKGETQYF TGTGCCAGCAGTTACTCAGGGACAGGGAAGGGAGAGACCCAGTACTTC
TRBJ1-5 TRBV3-1/TRBV3-2 . . CASSQVAGSGQPQHF TGTGCCAGCAGCCAAGTTGCAGGGTCTGGACAGCCCCAGCATTTT
TRBJ1-1 TRBV28 TRBD1 . CASSWGTGNTEAFF TGTGCCAGCAGCTGGGGGACAGGGAACACTGAAGCTTTCTTT
TRBJ2-7 TRBV3-1/TRBV3-2 . . CASSPRHSYEQYF TGTGCCAGCAGCCCCCGACACTCCTACGAGCAGTACTTC
TRBJ1-1 TRBV6-5 . . CASTFSSAQNTEAFF TGTGCCAGCACCTTCTCATCCGCCCAAAACACTGAAGCTTTCTTT
TRBJ2-1 TRBV29-1 . . CSVVAGWNEQFF TGCAGCGTTGTTGCGGGATGGAATGAGCAGTTCTTC
TRBJ2-7 TRBV3-1/TRBV3-2 . few CASSQGGLKHEQYF TGTGCCAGCAGCCAAGGGGGACTTAAACACGAGCAGTACTTC
TRBJ2-7 TRBV5-6 TRBD1 . CASIRDRGLEQYF TGTGCCAGCATTCGGGACAGGGGGCTGGAGCAGTACTTC
TRBJ1-5 TRBV7-2 . . CASSSGSRGWNQPQHF TGTGCCAGCAGCTCAGGATCGAGGGGATGGAATCAGCCCCAGCATTTT
TRBJ1-5 TRBV5-1 TRBD1 once CASSLGTGGGQPQHF TGCGCCAGCAGCTTGGGTACAGGGGGCGGCCAGCCCCAGCATTTT
TRBJ2-2 TRBV30 TRBD2 . CAWSGLAGGTGELFF TGTGCCTGGAGTGGGCTAGCGGGTGGGACCGGGGAGCTGTTTTTT
TRBJ2-1 TRBV7-3 TRBD2 . CASSSGTSGRGRQFF TGTGCCAGCAGCTCTGGGACTAGCGGGAGGGGAAGGCAGTTCTTC
TRBJ1-2 TRBV28 TRBD1 . CASSPLAGQGESGYTF TGTGCCAGCAGCCCCTTGGCGGGACAGGGGGAATCGGGCTACACCTTC
TRBJ1-4 TRBV4-2 TRBD1 . CASSQVGQGDEKLFF TGTGCCAGCAGCCAAGTGGGGCAGGGGGATGAAAAACTGTTTTTT
TRBJ1-4 TRBV25-1 . . CASSPSTGGGEKLFF TGTGCCAGCAGTCCCTCGACAGGAGGAGGAGAAAAACTGTTTTTT
TRBJ2-7 TRBV12-5 TRBD1 . CASGLGDRGPYEQYF TGTGCTAGTGGTTTGGGGGACAGGGGACCCTACGAGCAGTACTTC
TRBJ1-1 TRBV6-2/TRBV6-3 . . CASSKTAEAFF TGTGCCAGCAGCAAGACAGCTGAAGCTTTCTTT
TRBJ2-1 TRBV5-1 TRBD2 . CASSLVIGASGINNEQFF TGCGCCAGCAGCTTGGTCATAGGGGCTAGCGGGATCAACAATGAGCAGTTCTTC
TRBJ2-1 TRBV19 TRBD2 . CASTPRWGGYNEQFF TGTGCCAGTACCCCCCGGTGGGGGGGGTACAATGAGCAGTTCTTC
TRBJ1-4 TRBV7-2 . . CASSFRGRNEKLFF TGTGCCAGCAGCTTTCGCGGACGGAATGAAAAACTGTTTTTT
TRBJ1-5 TRBV5-5 . . CASSRYDQGTNQPQHF TGTGCCAGCAGCCGATACGATCAGGGGACCAATCAGCCCCAGCATTTT
TRBJ2-1 TRBV29-1 TRBD2 . CSVEEPSRLAGVGEQFF TGCAGCGTTGAAGAACCATCAAGACTAGCGGGAGTTGGTGAGCAGTTCTTC
TRBJ2-1 TRBV7-2 . . CASSPTYANEQFF TGTGCCAGCAGCCCTACTTACGCCAATGAGCAGTTCTTC
TRBJ2-1 TRBV11-3 . . CASSPSDGRAENEQFF TGTGCCAGCAGCCCTTCAGACGGACGAGCGGAGAATGAGCAGTTCTTC
TRBJ1-6 TRBV5-8 TRBD1 . CASSRQGAPRNSPLHF TGTGCCAGCAGCCGACAGGGAGCACCCCGTAATTCACCCCTCCACTTT
TRBJ1-6 TRBV6-5 . . CASSYGRNSPLHF TGTGCCAGCAGTTACGGACGGAATTCACCCCTCCACTTT
TRBJ2-1 TRBV12-3/TRBV12-4 . few CASSLEFEQFF TGTGCCAGCAGTTTAGAGTTTGAGCAGTTCTTC
TRBJ1-5 TRBV7-2 . . CASSFRTGLDQPQHF TGTGCCAGCAGCTTCCGCACAGGGCTGGATCAGCCCCAGCATTTT
TRBJ2-5 TRBV6-1 . . CASSEFGGQYF TGTGCCAGCAGTGAATTTGGAGGCCAGTACTTC
TRBJ2-2 TRBV3-1/TRBV3-2 . . CASSPGPLRPRELFF TGTGCCAGCAGCCCGGGACCGCTGAGACCCAGGGAGCTGTTTTTT
TRBJ2-7 TRBV11-2 . . CASRKTGSSYEQYF TGTGCCAGCAGAAAAACGGGCAGCTCCTACGAGCAGTACTTC
TRBJ2-1 TRBV27 . . CASSPAGTEVNNEQFF TGTGCCAGCAGCCCCGCCGGGACGGAGGTTAACAATGAGCAGTTCTTC
TRBJ1-5 TRBV24-1 TRBD1 once CATSDGTGATQPQHF TGTGCCACCAGCGATGGGACAGGGGCAACTCAGCCCCAGCATTTT
TRBJ1-4 TRBV30 TRBD1 . CAWNHRGGEKLFF TGTGCCTGGAATCACAGGGGCGGTGAAAAACTGTTTTTT
TRBJ2-3 TRBV3-1/TRBV3-2 TRBD2 once CASSQGTRVGDTQYF TGTGCCAGCAGCCAAGGGACTAGGGTCGGGGATACGCAGTATTTT
TRBJ2-3 TRBV5-4 TRBD2 once CASSKGTSGREDTQYF TGTGCCAGCAGCAAGGGGACTAGCGGGAGAGAAGATACGCAGTATTTT
TRBJ2-7 TRBV29-1 . once CSVAPRQTYEQYF TGCAGCGTTGCCCCCCGACAGACCTACGAGCAGTACTTC
TRBJ2-2 TRBV7-2 . . CASSLEGAGELFF TGTGCCAGCAGCTTAGAAGGGGCCGGGGAGCTGTTTTTT
TRBJ2-3 TRBV30 . . CACVRRQSTDTQYF TGTGCCTGTGTCCGGAGGCAGAGCACAGATACGCAGTATTTT
TRBJ2-5 TRBV5-4 . . CASSLGLGRAGKETQYF TGTGCCAGCAGCTTGGGATTAGGCAGGGCGGGGAAAGAGACCCAGTACTTC
TRBJ2-7 TRBV5-1 TRBD2 . CASTLVSSGMGEQYF TGCGCCAGCACCCTTGTCTCTAGCGGGATGGGCGAGCAGTACTTC